Following are 20 T cell receptor beta chains from one sample sequenced in a study of T cell responses to AZD1222 COVID-19 vaccine. This table comes from immunoSEQ multiplex PCR, and its TCRdb copy is limited to in-frame clones, with some not included. The sample has around 80,000 clones; roughly 88% are singletons. The material was peripheral blood, obtained 28 days after the second AZD1222 dose. Receptor source: an adult who received the AZD1222 COVID-19 vaccine.

This chain uses TRBV9 with TRBJ2-3; 8 nucleotides align to TRBD2. Germline CDR1 is SGDLS and CDR2 is YYNGEE. Germline trimming cut 0 bases from V and 3 bases from J; bases unmatched to any gene: 9. The CDR3 is 17 amino acids. CDR3 DNA: TGTGCCAGCAGCGTAGGGTTGCGGGGGGCCGCGACAGATACGCAGTATTTT. Translation gives CASSVGLRGAATDTQYF.

The J gene is TRBJ2-1, the V gene TRBV9, with 7 bases identical to TRBD2. From germline, CDR1 is SGDLS and CDR2 YYNGEE. The CDR3 contains 13 residues. V dropped 3 bases and J dropped 9; count of bases not matched to a gene: 6. The CDR3 nucleotides are TGTGCCAGCAGCGACCGCAAGCGGGGTGAGCAGTTCTTC. Translation: CASSDRKRGEQFF.

CDR3 region: CASSYSSVGETQYF. The CDR3 DNA is TGTGCCAGCAGTTACTCTTCCGTGGGAGAGACCCAGTACTTC. The genes are TRBV6-5 and TRBJ2-5; D is undetermined. Germline V CDR1 and CDR2: MNHEY, SVGAGI. Trimming took off 0 bases at V and 4 bases at J, with 9 bases between the two ends. This CDR3 is 14 amino acids long.

This clone has just one count. This CDR3 is CSVAGPGELFF. CDR3 sequence (DNA): TGCAGCGTTGCAGGGCCCGGGGAGCTGTTTTTT. This chain links TRBV29-1 with TRBJ2-2, with D maybe TRBD1 (5 bases). Trimming left V 4 bases short and J 6 bases short, with 6 bases between. Germline loops: CDR1 SQVTM, CDR2 ANQGSEA. The CDR3 loop spans 11 amino acids.

This chain uses TRBV20-1 with TRBJ2-5; D is ambiguous. The CDR3 covers 11 residues. V was shortened by 6 bases and J by 5 bases, with 10 bases between the two germline ends. Germline V gene data show CDR1 as DFQATT and CDR2 as SNEGSKA (reference sequence). CDR3 sequence (DNA): TGCAGTGCCTTTATTGAGGAGACCCAGTACTTC. Protein product: CSAFIEETQYF.

This clone showed up just once. V gene TRBV2 combines with J gene TRBJ2-7; 8 nucleotides agree with TRBD1. Germline V lookup: CDR1 SNHLY, CDR2 FYNNEI. V was pared by 8 bases and J by 4 bases, with 7 bases of the junction left unmatched. The CDR3 spans 13 residues. CDR3 residues: CASARQGAYEQYF. CDR3 DNA: TGTGCCAGCGCGCGGCAGGGGGCTTACGAGCAGTACTTC.

The chain links TRBV18 to TRBJ1-3, with D possibly matching TRBD1 (5 bases). Trimming pared 1 base from V and 4 bases from J, leaving 11 bases between. The CDR3 is 15 residues long. From germline, CDR1 is KGHSH and CDR2 LQKENI. The DNA for the CDR3 is TGTGCCAGCTCACCACAGGCGGCAGGGGGAAACACCATATATTTT. Translating gives CASSPQAAGGNTIYF.

The rearrangement links TRBV4-1 to TRBJ2-3; no clear D gene. V lost 0 bases, J lost 0 bases, and 10 bases lay in between. The CDR3 is 16 residues long. Per the germline V gene, CDR1 is MGHRA and CDR2 is YSYEKL. The CDR3 nucleotides read TGCGCCAGCAGCCAAGAGGGCCACTCTAGCACAGATACGCAGTATTTT. This encodes CASSQEGHSSTDTQYF.

This clone was seen a single time. The rearrangement uses TRBV19 and TRBJ2-6; D might be TRBD1 (6 bases). V was cut by 6 bases and J by 0 bases, with 12 bases left in between. The V gene's germline CDR1 is LNHDA and CDR2 SQIVND (reference sequence). The CDR3 has 16 residues. CDR3 sequence: CASRDRVSSGANVLTF. The DNA for the CDR3 is TGTGCCAGTAGGGACAGAGTATCCTCTGGGGCCAACGTCCTGACTTTC.

CDR3 region: CSARRGREQYF. DNA for the CDR3: TGCAGTGCTAGAAGGGGTAGAGAGCAGTACTTC. The chain carries TRBV20-1 and TRBJ2-7; maybe TRBD1 (5 bases). Trimming removed 2 bases from V and 7 bases from J, with 9 bases in between. The CDR3 consists of 11 residues. Per germline, CDR1 DFQATT and CDR2 SNEGSKA (reference sequence).

The V and J genes are TRBV10-3 and TRBJ2-3; 11 bases are a match to TRBD1. V shed 4 bases, J shed 0 bases, and the junction held 3 bases outside the gene matches. This CDR3 contains 16 residues. CDR1 and CDR2 (germline): ENHRY, SYGVKD. CDR3 protein: CAISGTGGLSTDTQYF. The CDR3 nucleotides are TGTGCCATCAGTGGGACAGGGGGCCTTAGCACAGATACGCAGTATTTT.

The CDR3 region is CASSPRTGANYGYTF. The CDR3 coding sequence is TGTGCCAGCAGTCCCAGGACAGGGGCGAACTATGGCTACACCTTC. The chain carries TRBV6-5 and TRBJ1-2; 9 nucleotides align to TRBD1. CDR3 size: 15 residues. V shed 5 bases, J shed 2 bases, and the junction held 6 bases outside the gene matches. CDR1 is MNHEY and CDR2 is SVGAGI in the germline V gene.

The chain joins TRBV6-6 to TRBJ1-3; maybe TRBD1 (6 bases). The length of the CDR3 is 14 residues. V was shortened by 2 bases and J by 7 bases, with 12 bases between the two germline ends. The germline CDR1 and CDR2 sequences are MNHNY and SVGAGI (reference sequence). CDR3 amino acids: CASSYQGSGNTIYF. The CDR3 nucleotides are TGTGCCAGCAGTTACCAGGGGTCGGGGAACACCATATATTTT.

V is TRBV6-6 and J is TRBJ2-3; 7 bases map to TRBD2. Germline CDR1 is MNHNY and CDR2 is SVGAGI (reference sequence). Germline trimming cut 7 bases from V and 1 base from J; bases unmatched to any gene: 2. This CDR3 spans 13 amino acids. The CDR3, as DNA: TGTGCCAGCAATGGGGGGGGCACAGATACGCAGTATTTT. Translation gives CASNGGGTDTQYF.

The chain recombines TRBV19 with TRBJ2-7; the D gene is possibly TRBD1 (5 bases). V lost 5 bases and J 6 bases, leaving 20 bases between the germline ends. The V gene's germline CDR1 is LNHDA and CDR2 SQIVND (reference sequence). The CDR3 has 15 residues. The CDR3 spells CASSQGAGISAEQYF. The CDR3 DNA sequence: TGTGCCAGTAGTCAAGGGGCAGGGATCTCCGCCGAGCAGTACTTC.

The chain employs TRBV7-2 and TRBJ2-7; D perhaps matches TRBD1 (5 bases). The CDR3 has 15 residues. The V gene's germline CDR1 is SGHTA and CDR2 FQGNSA. The V end was cut by 6 bases, the J end by 6 bases, with 21 bases between. For the CDR3, the DNA is TGTGCCAGCAGTCGCAGGGTGGCTCAGGCTTCCGAGCAGTACTTC. This translates into CASSRRVAQASEQYF.

The CDR3 DNA sequence: TGTGCCAGCCAGTCATTGGAAAGGGGGGGATCACCCCTCCACTTT. Translating it yields CASQSLERGGSPLHF. The chain carries TRBV2 and TRBJ1-6; TRBD1 is a possible D gene (6 bases). Trimming removed 8 bases at V and 10 bases at J, with 21 bases between. Germline-derived CDR1 and CDR2 are SNHLY and FYNNEI. The CDR3 runs to 15 residues.

This clone appeared a few times. The genes are TRBV27 and TRBJ1-5; D gene uncertain. V lost 2 bases and J lost 4, with 12 bases in between. Per germline, CDR1 MNHEY and CDR2 SMNVEV (reference sequence). CDR3 length: 15 residues. The CDR3 bases are TGTGCCAGCAGTTTAGAAGGTAGGCTAAATCAGCCCCAGCATTTT. Translating it yields CASSLEGRLNQPQHF.

This chain connects TRBV7-9 to TRBJ1-1; no definite D call. CDR1 SEHNR and CDR2 FQNEAQ come from the germline V gene (reference sequence). CDR3 size: 15 residues. V lost 0 bases to trimming and J lost 3 bases, with 11 bases between them. In DNA, the CDR3 is TGTGCCAGCAGCTTAGCGCGTGCGGTGTACACTGAAGCTTTCTTT. Translated: CASSLARAVYTEAFF.

This clone occurred once. This rearrangement joins TRBV11-2 to TRBJ1-5; D not certain. This CDR3 contains 15 residues. Per the germline V gene, CDR1 is SGHAT and CDR2 is FQNNGV. The germline V and J ends were trimmed by 5 bases and 3 bases, with 14 bases remaining between them. The CDR3 reads CASSPTRGLNQPQHF. The CDR3 DNA follows: TGTGCCAGCAGCCCTACCCGGGGTCTCAATCAGCCCCAGCATTTT.